This is a list of T cell receptor delta chains from one sample in a study of DNA immune sequencing with unique molecular identifiers. TCRdb re-processed the multiplex PCR reads via CATT. The sample consists of roughly 700 delta-chain clones, 12% of them appearing once. Sequencing was performed on gamma-delta T cells from PBMCs. Receptors were obtained from a human donor in good health. Both conserved end residues are part of each CDR3. The D gene is left open where the match is weak. Size values are once, few and many counts, or a class for expanded clones, and some rows have none.

V	size	J	length	D	DNA	CDR3
TRDV2	large	TRDJ1	17	TRDD3	TGTGCCTGTGATTCTTTGAGTACCGGGGATACCACCGATAAACTCATCTTT	CACDSLSTGDTTDKLIF
TRDV2	large	TRDJ3	18	TRDD3	TGTGCCTGTGACCTGGTGGGGGATAGGTCCTGGGACACCCGACAGATGTTTTTC	CACDLVGDRSWDTRQMFF
TRDV2	few	TRDJ1	15	TRDD3	TGTGCCTGTGACCTACTGGGGGATATAAGCGATAAACTCATCTTT	CACDLLGDISDKLIF
TRDV3	NA	TRDJ1	18	TRDD3	TGTGCCTCCTATCCTTTCCTACGACTGGGGGATACGAGCGATAAACTCATCTTT	CASYPFLRLGDTSDKLIF
TRDV1	medium-sized	TRDJ1	23	TRDD3	TGTGCTCTTGGGGAACCTCGGGCCTTTCCTCGGTACTGGGGGATACAGTCCACCGATAAACTCATCTTT	CALGEPRAFPRYWGIQSTDKLIF
TRDV1	medium-sized	TRDJ1	26	TRDD3	TGTGCTCTTGGGGAAAGCGCGCCCCCTGTGTACTGGGGGATACGCCAATTTTTTTCGTACACCGATAAACTCATCTTT	CALGESAPPVYWGIRQFFSYTDKLIF
TRDV1	medium-sized	TRDJ1	18	TRDD3	TGTGCTCTTGGGGAACCCTCCCGTACTGGGGGATACTTCGATAAACTCATCTTT	CALGEPSRTGGYFDKLIF
TRDV2	large	TRDJ1	17	TRDD3	TGTGCCTGTGACCGACTGGGGATCCCCTCATACACCGATAAACTCATCTTT	CACDRLGIPSYTDKLIF
TRDV2	medium-sized	TRDJ1	18	TRDD3	TGTGCCTGTGACACCCTTGATACTGGGGACCCGTACACCGATAAACTCATCTTT	CACDTLDTGDPYTDKLIF
TRDV2	medium-sized	TRDJ1	20	TRDD3	TGTGCCTGTGACACGGTACTGGGGATAACCACCGGAGGGGACACCGATAAACTCATCTTT	CACDTVLGITTGGDTDKLIF
TRAV29/DV5	medium-sized	TRDJ1	19	TRDD3	TGTGCAGCAAGCGCGGGTTCCTCCGCTGGGGGATACGGCACCGATAAACTCATCTTT	CAASAGSSAGGYGTDKLIF
TRDV2	medium-sized	TRDJ3	18	NA	TGTGCCTGTGACACCGCGGGGACTTTCTCCTGGGACACCCGACAGATGTTTTTC	CACDTAGTFSWDTRQMFF
TRDV1	medium-sized	TRDJ1	18	NA	TGTGCTCTTGGGGAACTAGTGCCCTACAGCAGTTTCACCGATAAACTCATCTTT	CALGELVPYSSFTDKLIF
TRDV1	medium-sized	TRDJ1	18	TRDD3	TGTGCTCTTGGGGAAGGACCCTCGGGGATACACCACACCGATAAACTCATCTTT	CALGEGPSGIHHTDKLIF
TRDV1	NA	TRDJ1	22	TRDD3	TGTGCTCTTGGGGAACTAGACTCGTCGTCCTTTGGGGGGATGGAGTACACCGATAAACTCATCTTT	CALGELDSSSFGGMEYTDKLIF
TRDV2	medium-sized	TRDJ3	21	TRDD3	TGTGCCTGTGACACTCTAATCGTACTGGGGGATACGTCCTGGGACACCCGACAGATGTTTTTC	CACDTLIVLGDTSWDTRQMFF
TRDV2	medium-sized	TRDJ3	21	TRDD3	TGTGCCTGTGACCCTCTTACTGGGGGATACGGGAGCTCCTGGGACACCCGACAGATGTTTTTC	CACDPLTGGYGSSWDTRQMFF
TRDV3	large	TRDJ1	19	NA	TGTGCCTCCGGCGCCTTCCTCCCTACTGGGGGGAGGTACACCGATAAACTCATCTTT	CASGAFLPTGGRYTDKLIF
TRDV2	medium-sized	TRDJ1	15	TRDD3	TGTGCCTGTGACAAACTGGGGGATAAAACCGATAAACTCATCTTT	CACDKLGDKTDKLIF
TRDV2	NA	TRDJ1	15	TRDD3	TGTGCCTGTGACAGACTGGGGGATCGAGCGGGTAAACTCATCTTT	CACDRLGDRAGKLIF
TRDV2	NA	TRDJ3	20	TRDD3	TGTGCCTGTGACCCCTTGGTGGGGGATACCAGCTCCTGGGACACCCGACAGATGTTTTTC	CACDPLVGDTSSWDTRQMFF
TRAV29/DV5	medium-sized	TRDJ1	15	TRDD3	TGTGCAGCAAGGCGGGGGATTGCCCCGTCCGATAAACTCATCTTT	CAARRGIAPSDKLIF